This record looks at one T cell receptor (beta chain) sequence and its context. This entry is derived from a study of blood T cell repertoires in COVID-19. TCRdb's copy holds only in-frame clones and misses some; the assay was immunoSEQ multiplex PCR. The table includes 300,000 to 400,000 clones, 65% to 90% detected once. Germline V gene sequence: CDR1 MGHRA, CDR2 YSYEKL. The CDR3 length is 19 residues. V lost 0 bases to trimming and J lost 2 bases; unmatched junction nucleotides: 10. V gene TRBV4-1 combines with J gene TRBJ1-6; 7 bases are shared with TRBD1. The origin of this receptor is a middle-aged woman with acute COVID-19. The sequencing input was PBMCs or T cells enriched from blood (not recorded which). The CDR3 protein is CASSQDWAEGATYNSPLHF. The CDR3 DNA reads as TGCGCCAGCAGCCAAGATTGGGCGGAGGGGGCGACCTATAATTCACCCCTCCACTTT.